Detailed here is one TCR beta chain. The data were taken from a study of CD8 T cells in Susac syndrome. V lost 4 bases to trimming and J lost 4 bases, with 8 bases between them. The CDR3 extends over 13 amino acids. RNA in amounts of about 0.5 to 1 ug was reverse transcribed with random hexamers. One entry per CDR3 protein, called by TCRdb with MiXCR from the immunoSEQ multiplex PCR reads. The data contain roughly 80,000 distinct CDR3 sequences, approximately 95% of them singletons. This rearrangement joins TRBV12-3 or TRBV12-4 to TRBJ2-1; D is undetermined. This TCR was sampled from a human donor with Susac syndrome. Sequenced input: CD8+ T cells from PBMCs. This chain's CDR3 is CASSSRGYNEQFF. The DNA for the CDR3 is TGTGCCAGCAGTTCCAGAGGATACAATGAGCAGTTCTTC.